This passage covers 27 T cell receptor beta chains from one sample sequenced in a study of cytomegalovirus exposure and HLA in healthy donors. Vbeta (60) and Jbeta (13) primers were used in the PCR. Assay: immunoSEQ multiplex PCR; the TCRdb copy retains only in-frame clones and omits some. The sample lists some 180,000 clones; 76% were seen once. The sample taken for sequencing was PBMCs. Receptors were obtained from a man between 18 and 35 years old in good health and CMV-seronegative.

The genes are TRBV27 and TRBJ2-7, with TRBD1 matching 9 bases. The germline V gene encodes CDR1 MNHEY and CDR2 SMNVEV (reference sequence). The V and J ends lost 6 bases and 4 bases, in that order; junction bases with no gene match: 10. The CDR3 spans 15 residues. The CDR3 bases are TGTGCCAGCAGGCTTCCCGGGACAGGGAGTTACGAGCAGTACTTC. Translated: CASRLPGTGSYEQYF.

There are a few counts of this clone. The rearrangement joins TRBV5-6 to TRBJ1-2; TRBD1 matches at 7 bases. The CDR3 consists of 14 residues. Unmatched junction bases numbered 9, after V lost 3 bases and J lost 7 bases. CDR1 is SGHDT, CDR2 YYEEEE, per germline. In DNA, the CDR3 is TGTGCCAGCAGCTCACAGGGGAGGATCCCTGGCTACACCTTC. This encodes CASSSQGRIPGYTF.

This chain connects TRBV6-1 to TRBJ1-2, with 7 bases identical to TRBD1. The CDR3 is 14 amino acids. Germline V gene sequence: CDR1 MNHNS, CDR2 SASEGT. V trimming: 6 bases; J trimming: 0 bases; junction bases outside the gene matches: 4. CDR3 DNA sequence: TGTGCCAGCAGCCAGGGGGGAGCTAACTATGGCTACACCTTC. The encoded protein is CASSQGGANYGYTF.

The rearrangement links TRBV6-6 to TRBJ2-7; D gene ambiguous. Germline loops: CDR1 MNHNY, CDR2 SVGAGI (reference sequence). CDR3 length equals 12 residues. The V gene lost 5 bases and the J gene lost 6 bases, with 11 bases spanning the gap. The CDR3 loop reads CASSLRVSEQYF. DNA of the CDR3: TGTGCCAGCAGTCTCCGCGTGAGCGAGCAGTACTTC.

This chain links TRBV11-2 with TRBJ2-7, with TRBD2 matching 7 bases. The CDR3 covers 14 residues. Germline V gene data show CDR1 as SGHAT and CDR2 as FQNNGV. V shed 1 base and J 3 bases; nucleotides not matched to a gene: 3. Here the CDR3 DNA reads TGTGCCAGCAGCTTAGGCGGGAGCGACTACGAGCAGTACTTC. Protein sequence: CASSLGGSDYEQYF.

In this sample, this clone turned up once. The chain has TRBV6-1 and TRBJ2-1; TRBD2 matches 13 bases. CDR3 length equals 16 residues. Germline V gives CDR1 MNHNS, CDR2 SASEGT. After removal of 4 bases from V and 7 bases from J, the junction contained 7 bases not matched to a gene. The CDR3 DNA is TGTGCCAGCAGTGGGACTAGCGGGGGATCGGGGAATGAGCAGTTCTTC. It encodes CASSGTSGGSGNEQFF.

CDR3 DNA: TGCGCCAGCAGCTTGGAAGGGGCGGAGCCCCCGGATACGCAGTATTTT. Protein: CASSLEGAEPPDTQYF. The chain couples TRBV5-1 to TRBJ2-3; a weak D match, TRBD1 (5 bases). The V gene lost 0 bases and the J gene lost 6 bases, with 17 bases spanning the gap. This CDR3 is 16 amino acids long. Looked up from germline, CDR1 is SGHRS and CDR2 is YFSETQ.

This sequence joins TRBV28 and TRBJ2-1; the match to TRBD2 covers 11 bases. The J segment lost 9 bases and the V segment lost 5 bases, leaving 12 bases of the junction unmatched. The CDR3 covers 16 residues. Germline V CDR1 and CDR2: MDHEN, SYDVKM. CDR3 DNA: TGTGCCAGCAGTGCCGCAACTAGCGGGAGAGTTGGTGAGCAGTTCTTC. It yields the protein CASSAATSGRVGEQFF.

This chain connects TRBV28 to TRBJ2-5, with 7 positions matching TRBD1. The J call may be faulty, since TRBJ2-7 better matches the DNA end. CDR1 MDHEN and CDR2 SYDVKM come from the germline V gene. The CDR3 totals 16 residues. In nucleotides, the CDR3 is TGTGCCAGCAGTCCCGGGGCCCGACAGGGTACGTACGAGCAGTACTTC. Protein product: CASSPGARQGTYEQYF.

The genes are TRBV6-1 and TRBJ1-2, with D perhaps matching TRBD1 (6 bases). With 1 base removed from V and 2 bases from J, the gap between germline ends came to 11 bases. CDR3 length: 15 residues. Germline assignment: CDR1 MNHNS and CDR2 SASEGT. Here the CDR3 reads CASSEGTGPNYGYTF. In DNA, the CDR3 is TGTGCCAGCAGTGAAGGCACAGGGCCCAACTATGGCTACACCTTC.

The chain is built from TRBV5-4 and TRBJ1-6; D gene unclear. CDR3 length equals 16 residues. Germline V CDR1 and CDR2: SGHNT, YYREEE (reference sequence). Trimming removed 1 base at V and 0 bases at J, with 8 bases between. The CDR3 spells CASSLSASSYNSPLHF. CDR3 DNA sequence: TGTGCCAGCAGCTTGTCTGCGAGCTCCTATAATTCACCCCTCCACTTT.

This chain joins TRBV27 and TRBJ2-2; D not certain. Trimming pared 0 bases from V and 1 base from J, leaving 3 bases between. Germline V gene data show CDR1 as MNHEY and CDR2 as SMNVEV (reference sequence). The CDR3 runs 14 residues. CDR3 sequence: CASSLSLNTGELFF. The CDR3 nucleotides read TGTGCCAGCAGTTTATCCTTGAACACCGGGGAGCTGTTTTTT.

There are a few counts of this clone. The chain uses TRBV7-2 and TRBJ2-1; 7 bases match TRBD1. The CDR3 runs to 14 residues. The V and J ends lost 4 bases and 9 bases, in that order; junction bases with no gene match: 9. CDR1 is SGHTA, CDR2 FQGNSA, per germline. CDR3 bases: TGTGCCAGCAGCTCCCAGCGGCAGGGGGTTGAGCAGTTCTTC. Translating gives CASSSQRQGVEQFF.

This clone has just one count. The DNA for the CDR3 is TGTGCCAGCAGCATACTACCCCTCTCCTACAATGAGCAGTTCTTC. Its translation is CASSILPLSYNEQFF. The chain joins TRBV7-2 to TRBJ2-1, with unresolved D. The CDR3 covers 15 residues. Germline V gene lookup returns CDR1 SGHTA and CDR2 FQGNSA. With 5 bases removed from V and 0 bases from J, the gap between germline ends came to 11 bases. Together with reference TRBV7-2 and TRBJ2-1, the CDR3 gives the full variable domain: GAGVSQSPSNKVTEKGKDVELRCDPISGHTALYWYRQSLGQGLEFLIYFQGNSAPDKSGLPSDRFSAERTGGSVSTLTIQRTQQEDSAVYLCASSILPLSYNEQFFGPGTRLTVL.

The CDR3 protein is CASSLGRERYEQYF. The CDR3 nucleotides read TGTGCCAGCAGTTTAGGGCGGGAACGTTACGAGCAGTACTTC. The chain employs TRBV28 and TRBJ2-7; the D gene is possibly TRBD2 (6 bases). There are 14 residues in the CDR3. Trimming removed 2 bases at V and 4 bases at J, with 12 bases between. The V gene's germline CDR1 is MDHEN and CDR2 SYDVKM.

This chain joins TRBV15 and TRBJ1-4; TRBD1 might be the D (5 bases). The CDR3 loop spans 15 amino acids. The germline gives CDR1 LNHNV, CDR2 YYDKDF (reference sequence). V was shortened by 7 bases and J by 1 base, with 13 bases between the two germline ends. CDR3 sequence: CATTIGGGTNEKLFF. The CDR3 coding sequence is TGTGCCACCACCATCGGGGGTGGAACTAATGAAAAACTGTTTTTT.

The V gene is TRBV7-2, the J gene TRBJ1-2, with TRBD1 matching 7 bases. The CDR3 runs 16 residues. The ends lost 0 bases at V and 4 bases at J; junction bases unmatched: 8. The germline CDR1 and CDR2 sequences are SGHTA and FQGNSA. The CDR3, as DNA: TGTGCCAGCAGCTTAGCAGTAGGGACAGCATTCTATGGCTACACCTTC. Encoded protein: CASSLAVGTAFYGYTF.

CDR3 residues: CASSLGGGAGETQYF. The CDR3 nucleotides are TGCGCCAGCAGCTTGGGTGGGGGGGCCGGTGAGACCCAGTACTTC. The V gene is TRBV5-1, the J gene TRBJ2-5; a possible D gene is TRBD2 (7 bases). V lost 0 bases, J lost 5 bases, and 14 bases lay in between. The length of the CDR3 is 15 residues. The germline CDR1 and CDR2 sequences are SGHRS and YFSETQ.

The rearrangement joins TRBV28 to TRBJ2-3; 8 nucleotides agree with TRBD2. Looked up from germline, CDR1 is MDHEN and CDR2 is SYDVKM. V shed 5 bases and J 10 bases; nucleotides not matched to a gene: 14. This CDR3 contains 15 residues. The CDR3 region is CASSPGLAGTTAQYF. CDR3 coding DNA: TGTGCCAGCAGTCCAGGACTAGCAGGGACGACGGCGCAGTATTTT.

The chain employs TRBV2 and TRBJ1-1, with a possible D match to TRBD1 (5 bases). Trimming removed 6 bases at V and 0 bases at J, with 8 bases between. Germline values: CDR1 SNHLY, CDR2 FYNNEI. The CDR3 covers 13 residues. The CDR3 bases are TGTGCCAGCAGGACGACAGTGAACACTGAAGCTTTCTTT. It codes for CASRTTVNTEAFF. The full variable domain, completed using reference TRBV2 and TRBJ1-1, is EPEVTQTPSHQVTQMGQEVILRCVPISNHLYFYWYRQILGQKVEFLVSFYNNEISEKSEIFDDQFSVERPDGSNFTLKIRSTKLEDSAMYFCASRTTVNTEAFFGQGTRLTVV.

The chain carries TRBV5-1 and TRBJ1-3, with 8 bases matching TRBD1. In germline, CDR1 is SGHRS, CDR2 YFSETQ. The trim removed 2 bases at V and 4 bases at J, leaving 5 bases unmatched. The CDR3 consists of 15 residues. The CDR3 loop reads CASSLQGVSGNTIYF. The CDR3 DNA follows: TGCGCCAGCAGCTTACAGGGGGTATCAGGAAACACCATATATTTT.

The chain has TRBV7-2 and TRBJ2-5, with D tentatively TRBD2 (6 bases). Trimming shortened V by 6 bases and J by 7 bases, and 9 bases separated the two germline ends. The germline V gene encodes CDR1 SGHTA and CDR2 FQGNSA. The CDR3 runs 11 residues. In DNA, the CDR3 is TGTGCCAGCAGGGCGGGATGGACCCAGTACTTC. Translating it yields CASRAGWTQYF.

The chain combines TRBV6-1 with TRBJ2-7; D is unclear. The V and J ends lost 3 bases and 3 bases respectively, with 9 bases between them. The CDR3 extends over 13 amino acids. CDR1 and CDR2 from the germline V gene are MNHNS and SASEGT. CDR3 amino acids: CASSESHFYEQYF. DNA for the CDR3: TGTGCCAGCAGTGAGTCCCACTTCTACGAGCAGTACTTC.

CDR3 protein: CASSWQGGVSEKLFF. The CDR3 bases are TGTGCCAGCAGCTGGCAGGGAGGGGTTAGTGAAAAACTGTTTTTT. The rearrangement uses TRBV7-2 and TRBJ1-4; the D gene is possibly TRBD1 (5 bases). Per germline, CDR1 SGHTA and CDR2 FQGNSA. This CDR3 is 15 amino acids long. Trimming left V 4 bases short and J 7 bases short, with 16 bases between.

Worth noting for this clone: A junction boundary mismatches the germline segment, possibly from a read error. The CDR3: CASSFWGQKDGYPF. The CDR3 region has the DNA TGTGCCAGCAGTTTTTGGGGGCAGAAAGATGGCTACCCCTTC. The chain combines TRBV27 with TRBJ1-2; TRBD1 is a possible D gene (6 bases). Germline V gene data show CDR1 as MNHEY and CDR2 as SMNVEV (reference sequence). The CDR3 runs to 14 residues.

The chain has TRBV6-5 and TRBJ2-2, with TRBD2 as a possible D gene (6 bases). CDR1 is MNHEY, CDR2 SVGAGI, per germline. CDR3 size: 14 residues. Trimming removed 5 bases from V and 2 bases from J, with 9 bases in between. This CDR3 is CASSGTHNTGELFF. Written as DNA, the CDR3 is TGTGCCAGCAGTGGGACTCACAACACCGGGGAGCTGTTTTTT.

The CDR3 DNA reads as TGTGCCAGCAGGGGAAGGCGGGGGAAGGGTGAGCAGTTCTTC. This encodes CASRGRRGKGEQFF. V gene TRBV7-8 combines with J gene TRBJ2-1, with 7 bases aligning to TRBD2. V trimming: 6 bases; J trimming: 9 bases; junction bases outside the gene matches: 11. The CDR3 is 14 amino acids. The germline CDR1 and CDR2 sequences are SGHVS and FQNEAQ. Using reference TRBV7-8 and TRBJ2-1 for the parts outside the CDR3, the full variable domain is GAGVSQSPRYKVAKRGQDVALRCDPISGHVSLFWYQQALGQGPEFLTYFQNEAQLDKSGLPSDRFFAERPEGSVSTLKIQRTQQEDSAVYLCASRGRRGKGEQFFGPGTRLTVL.